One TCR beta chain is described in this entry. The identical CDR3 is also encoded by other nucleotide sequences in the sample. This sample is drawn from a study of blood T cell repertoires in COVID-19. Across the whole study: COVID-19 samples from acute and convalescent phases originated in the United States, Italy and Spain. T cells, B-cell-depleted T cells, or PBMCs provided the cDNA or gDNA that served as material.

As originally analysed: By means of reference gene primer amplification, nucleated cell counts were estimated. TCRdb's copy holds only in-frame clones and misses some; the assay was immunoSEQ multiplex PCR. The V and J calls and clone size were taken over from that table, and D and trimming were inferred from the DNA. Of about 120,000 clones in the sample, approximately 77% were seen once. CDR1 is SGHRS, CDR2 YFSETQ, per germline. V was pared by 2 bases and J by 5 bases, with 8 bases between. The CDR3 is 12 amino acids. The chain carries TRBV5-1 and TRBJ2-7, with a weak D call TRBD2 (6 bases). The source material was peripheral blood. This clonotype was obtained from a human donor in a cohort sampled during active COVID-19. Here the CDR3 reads CASSLAGDEQYF. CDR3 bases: TGCGCCAGCAGCTTAGCGGGCGACGAGCAGTACTTC.